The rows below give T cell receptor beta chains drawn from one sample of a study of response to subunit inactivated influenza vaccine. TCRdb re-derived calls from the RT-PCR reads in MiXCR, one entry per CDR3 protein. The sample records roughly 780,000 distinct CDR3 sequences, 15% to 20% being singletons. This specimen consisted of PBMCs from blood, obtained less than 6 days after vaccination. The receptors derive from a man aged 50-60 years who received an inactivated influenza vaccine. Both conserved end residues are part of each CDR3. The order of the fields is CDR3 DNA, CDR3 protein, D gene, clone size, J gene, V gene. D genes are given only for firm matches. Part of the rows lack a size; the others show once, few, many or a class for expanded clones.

cdr3_nt: TGTGCCAGCAGCCGAGACAGGGTCTCTGGGGCGGCAGGCGGCTACACCTTC
cdr3_aa: CASSRDRVSGAAGGYTF
d_call: TRBD1
clone_size: few
j_call: TRBJ1-2
v_call: TRBV7-2

cdr3_nt: TGCGCCAGCAGCACCAGAATACAGGGGTTGTTAAAGAATGAGCAGTTCTTC
cdr3_aa: CASSTRIQGLLKNEQFF
d_call: TRBD1
clone_size: -
j_call: TRBJ2-1
v_call: TRBV4-3

cdr3_nt: TGTGCCAGCAGTCCGGGACAGGGGGCCCTGAGGGACTACGAGCAGTACTTC
cdr3_aa: CASSPGQGALRDYEQYF
d_call: TRBD1
clone_size: -
j_call: TRBJ2-7
v_call: TRBV12-3/TRBV12-4

cdr3_nt: TGTGCCAGCAGTTACCACGGACTAGCGGGAGGCACAGATACGCAGTATTTT
cdr3_aa: CASSYHGLAGGTDTQYF
d_call: TRBD2
clone_size: -
j_call: TRBJ2-3
v_call: TRBV6-2/TRBV6-3

cdr3_nt: TGTGCCAGCAGCTCCTTCGATTCCCGGACTAGCGGCTTGGGTAAGCAGTTCTTC
cdr3_aa: CASSSFDSRTSGLGKQFF
d_call: TRBD2
clone_size: few
j_call: TRBJ2-1
v_call: TRBV7-3

cdr3_nt: TGTGCCAGCAGCTTAGTTCAGGCCAGGTGGGGGGAGACCCAGTACTTC
cdr3_aa: CASSLVQARWGETQYF
d_call: -
clone_size: few
j_call: TRBJ2-5
v_call: TRBV7-8

cdr3_nt: TGCGCCAGCAGCTTGTTGAATCCGGGACTAGCGACTTACAATGAGCAGTTCTTC
cdr3_aa: CASSLLNPGLATYNEQFF
d_call: TRBD2
clone_size: -
j_call: TRBJ2-1
v_call: TRBV5-1

cdr3_nt: TGCAGCGTTGTCGTGGGGCGGAGCACTGAAGCTTTCTTT
cdr3_aa: CSVVVGRSTEAFF
d_call: -
clone_size: few
j_call: TRBJ1-1
v_call: TRBV29-1

cdr3_nt: TGCAGCGTTGAAGACAGGGATGAGACCCAGTACTTC
cdr3_aa: CSVEDRDETQYF
d_call: -
clone_size: many
j_call: TRBJ2-5
v_call: TRBV29-1

cdr3_nt: TGTGCCACCTCCCGGTACGCTGAGCAGTTCTTC
cdr3_aa: CATSRYAEQFF
d_call: -
clone_size: few
j_call: TRBJ2-1
v_call: TRBV24-1

cdr3_nt: TGTGCCATCAGTGCGCTTTCGGGAGGGATGAACGAGCAGTACTTC
cdr3_aa: CAISALSGGMNEQYF
d_call: TRBD2
clone_size: -
j_call: TRBJ2-7
v_call: TRBV10-3

cdr3_nt: TGTGCCAGCAGCTTAGGGGTGGGGGTCCGAGGGGAGACCCAGTACTTC
cdr3_aa: CASSLGVGVRGETQYF
d_call: -
clone_size: -
j_call: TRBJ2-5
v_call: TRBV7-6

cdr3_nt: TGCAGCGTTGATCCCGGGACAGGGCACCATTTGGAGCAGTTCTTC
cdr3_aa: CSVDPGTGHHLEQFF
d_call: TRBD1
clone_size: many
j_call: TRBJ2-1
v_call: TRBV29-1

cdr3_nt: TGCAGTGCTGTCGGAGGGACCCGTGATGAGCAGTACTTC
cdr3_aa: CSAVGGTRDEQYF
d_call: -
clone_size: -
j_call: TRBJ2-7
v_call: TRBV20-1

cdr3_nt: TGTGCCAGCAGCTTAGCTACGGGTGGCACCGGGGAGCTGTTTTTT
cdr3_aa: CASSLATGGTGELFF
d_call: -
clone_size: -
j_call: TRBJ2-2
v_call: TRBV7-9

cdr3_nt: TGCGCCAGCAGCCAAGACCGGGGTTGGACTGAAGCTTTCTTT
cdr3_aa: CASSQDRGWTEAFF
d_call: -
clone_size: -
j_call: TRBJ1-1
v_call: TRBV4-3